These 25 T cell receptor beta chains originate from one sample sequenced in a study of beta chain features in type 1 diabetes. cDNA synthesis used the whole RNA isolate, giving expressed TCRB sequences. This table comes from immunoSEQ multiplex PCR, and its TCRdb copy is limited to in-frame clones, with some not included. The sample lists just over 600,000 clones, around 15% occurring once. Sequencing was done on a sample of naive CD4+ T cells from blood. Receptor source: a man in his late teens or twenties in good health.

Notes on this clone: The junction does not match germline at one end; this may be a read error. The CDR3 DNA reads TGTGCCAGCAGCCTAGCTGGTGGCAGTAGATCGACTAATGAAAAACTGTTTTTT. Amino acids: CASSLAGGSRSTNEKLFF. The chain combines TRBV7-2 with TRBJ1-4; D is ambiguous. The CDR3 runs to 18 residues. The germline gives CDR1 SGHTA, CDR2 FQGNSA.

This chain connects TRBV13 to TRBJ2-3; the D gene is possibly TRBD2 (6 bases). Germline assignment: CDR1 PRHDT and CDR2 FYEKMQ (reference sequence). The CDR3 sequence is 16 residues long. V lost 5 bases, J lost 0 bases, and 15 bases lay in between. As DNA, the CDR3 is TGTGCCAGCAGCGTACGGGGGAGAACTAGCACAGATACGCAGTATTTT. It is translated as CASSVRGRTSTDTQYF.

The genes are TRBV29-1 and TRBJ1-1; D is undetermined. The ends were cut back, 1 base at V and 0 bases at J, with 9 bases in the middle. Germline CDR1 reads SQVTM; CDR2 reads ANQGSEA. The CDR3 length is 14 residues. As DNA, the CDR3 is TGCAGCGTTGAAGCCTACGTCCTGAACACTGAAGCTTTCTTT. It translates to CSVEAYVLNTEAFF. Based on the CDR3 plus reference TRBV29-1 and TRBJ1-1, the full variable domain is SAVISQKPSRDICQRGTSLTIQCQVDSQVTMMFWYRQQPGQSLTLIATANQGSEATYESGFVIDKFPISRPNLTFSTLTVSNMSPEDSSIYLCSVEAYVLNTEAFFGQGTRLTVV.

This chain links TRBV13 with TRBJ2-1; 11 bases are a match to TRBD2. This CDR3 spans 18 amino acids. J lost 3 bases, V lost 5 bases, and 12 bases had no gene match. In germline, CDR1 is PRHDT, CDR2 FYEKMQ (reference sequence). The CDR3 bases are TGTGCCAGCAGCCGGAATAGCGGGGGGGCCCTCTACTACAATGAGCAGTTCTTC. Protein product: CASSRNSGGALYYNEQFF.

This clone occurred a few times. V gene TRBV4-3 combines with J gene TRBJ2-2; no clear D gene. V was trimmed by 0 bases and J by 6 bases, leaving 5 bases between them. Germline CDR1 and CDR2: LGHNA and YSLEER. The CDR3 sequence is 13 residues long. The CDR3 DNA reads as TGCGCCAGCAGCCAAGAGATCGCCGGGGAGCTGTTTTTT. It translates to CASSQEIAGELFF.

V is TRBV14 and J is TRBJ2-7; the D is unclear. CDR3 length: 13 amino acids. V gave up 3 bases and J gave up 0 bases, with 6 bases separating them. Per germline, CDR1 SGHDN and CDR2 FVKESK. CDR3 DNA sequence: TGTGCCAGCAGCCAGCGGTTCTCCTACGAGCAGTACTTC. This codes for CASSQRFSYEQYF.

This clone turned up a few times. J is TRBJ1-2 and V is TRBV4-3; D call uncertain. Trimming took off 4 bases at V and 4 bases at J, with 16 bases between the two ends. Germline lookup yields CDR1 LGHNA and CDR2 YSLEER. The CDR3 spans 15 residues. The CDR3 DNA reads TGCGCCAGCAGCCCCTCGTGGGTCCCTCTCTATGGCTACACCTTC. Translation gives CASSPSWVPLYGYTF.

The chain uses TRBV28 and TRBJ2-2; D is perhaps TRBD1 (5 bases). From germline, CDR1 is MDHEN and CDR2 SYDVKM. The CDR3 loop spans 14 amino acids. The V end lost 2 bases, the J end lost 6 bases, and 10 bases lay between the germline ends. CDR3 bases: TGTGCCAGCAGTTTAATCAGGGCCCCCGGGGAGCTGTTTTTT. This sequence encodes CASSLIRAPGELFF. Complete variable domain (other parts from reference TRBV28 and TRBJ2-2): DVKVTQSSRYLVKRTGEKVFLECVQDMDHENMFWYRQDPGLGLRLIYFSYDVKMKEKGDIPEGYSVSREKKERFSLILESASTNQTSMYLCASSLIRAPGELFFGEGSRLTVL.

This clone was seen only a few times. The chain recombines TRBV5-4 with TRBJ2-3, with no clear D. The germline V gene has CDR1 SGHNT and CDR2 YYREEE (reference sequence). This CDR3 spans 12 amino acids. V lost 3 bases and J 6 bases, leaving 8 bases between the germline ends. Written as DNA, the CDR3 is TGTGCCAGCAGCTCTAGTCGGGATACGCAGTATTTT. It encodes CASSSSRDTQYF.

This clone was seen more than once but under ten times. The chain recombines TRBV5-4 with TRBJ2-3; no definite D call. The CDR3 is 14 residues long. Germline V gene data show CDR1 as SGHNT and CDR2 as YYREEE (reference sequence). Trimming removed 0 bases at V and 1 base at J, with 6 bases between. CDR3 region: CASSLGLGTDTQYF. The DNA of the CDR3 is TGTGCCAGCAGCTTGGGTCTAGGCACAGATACGCAGTATTTT. Complete variable domain (other parts from reference TRBV5-4 and TRBJ2-3): ETGVTQSPTHLIKTRGQQVTLRCSSQSGHNTVSWYQQALGQGPQFIFQYYREEENGRGNFPPRFSGLQFPNYSSELNVNALELDDSALYLCASSLGLGTDTQYFGPGTRLTVL.

With respect to this clone: Other DNA sequences within the sample encode an identical CDR3. The rearrangement joins TRBV7-2 to TRBJ2-7; 15 nucleotides agree with TRBD2. The CDR3 length is 18 residues. CDR1 is SGHTA and CDR2 is FQGNSA in the germline V gene. With V trimmed by 3 bases and J by 7 bases, 13 bases remained unmatched. The CDR3 bases are TGTGCCAGCAGCTTCGGGAGGACTAGCGGGAGGGCCGGGTATGAGCAGTACTTC. Translated, it gives CASSFGRTSGRAGYEQYF.

Ten or more counts support this clone. V usage is TRBV14 and J usage is TRBJ2-7; no definite D call. The germline CDR1 and CDR2 sequences are SGHDN and FVKESK. The CDR3 is 13 residues long. With 4 bases removed from V and 7 bases from J, the gap between germline ends came to 14 bases. As DNA, the CDR3 is TGTGCCAGCAGCCCTTTATCCCCTGGGGAGCAGTACTTC. Translation: CASSPLSPGEQYF. Full variable domain (remainder filled in from reference TRBV14 and TRBJ2-7): EAGVTQFPSHSVIEKGQTVTLRCDPISGHDNLYWYRRVMGKEIKFLLHFVKESKQDESGMPNNRFLAERTGGTYSTLKVQPAELEDSGVYFCASSPLSPGEQYFGPGTRLTVT.

The chain links TRBV29-1 to TRBJ2-7, with 8 bases aligning to TRBD2. CDR3 size: 12 residues. Germline trimming cut 7 bases from V and 4 bases from J; bases unmatched to any gene: 6. Looked up from germline, CDR1 is SQVTM and CDR2 is ANQGSEA. The CDR3 nucleotides are TGCAGCGGAGCGGGAGTGTGGTACGAGCAGTACTTC. Protein sequence: CSGAGVWYEQYF.

The chain is built from TRBV23-1 and TRBJ2-3; a weak D match, TRBD1 (5 bases). TRBV23-1 is designated an ORF whose function remains uncertain. The V and J ends lost 5 bases and 4 bases respectively, with 16 bases between them. The CDR3 covers 15 residues. CDR3 bases: TGCGCCAGCAGTGCCCCCCACAGGCCTCCAGATACGCAGTATTTT. Its protein is CASSAPHRPPDTQYF.

This clone was observed a handful of times. The chain joins TRBV25-1 to TRBJ2-5; 8 bases are a match to TRBD2. Germline V CDR1 and CDR2: MGHDK, SYGVNS. Losses at the gene ends were 2 bases for V and 5 bases for J; bases not matched to a gene: 7. This CDR3 comprises 15 residues. CDR3 nucleotides: TGTGCCAGCAGTGAACGCGGGAGGCTTGCGGAGACCCAGTACTTC. Its protein is CASSERGRLAETQYF.

This clone was observed a handful of times. The chain is built from TRBV7-8 and TRBJ2-5; TRBD1 is a possible D gene (6 bases). Germline assignment: CDR1 SGHVS and CDR2 FQNEAQ. The ends were cut back, 2 bases at V and 5 bases at J, with 18 bases in the middle. The CDR3 loop spans 16 amino acids. The CDR3 region has the DNA TGTGCCAGCAGCTTAAATACACAGGGATCTAGGGAGACCCAGTACTTC. Translating gives CASSLNTQGSRETQYF.

In this sample, this clone turned up a few times. The chain uses TRBV28 and TRBJ1-2; D gene ambiguous. The V end lost 4 bases, the J end lost 5 bases, and 14 bases lay between the germline ends. The CDR3 sequence is 14 residues long. Germline V gene lookup returns CDR1 MDHEN and CDR2 SYDVKM. The CDR3 bases are TGTGCCAGCAGTTACACCCGGGCCCTTTATGGCTACACCTTC. Protein: CASSYTRALYGYTF.

This clone was counted a few times. The chain recombines TRBV20-1 with TRBJ2-6; tentatively, D is TRBD1 (5 bases). In germline, CDR1 is DFQATT, CDR2 SNEGSKA (reference sequence). V was pared by 5 bases and J by 15 bases, with 11 bases between. The CDR3 has 10 amino acids. The CDR3 region has the DNA TGCAGTGCTCGCAGGGCGACCCTGACTTTC. Residues: CSARRATLTF.

This clone was detected only a few times. The rearrangement uses TRBV18 and TRBJ2-7; 7 nucleotides align to TRBD1. The CDR3 is made up of 15 amino acids. V lost 3 bases to trimming and J lost 0 bases; unmatched junction nucleotides: 5. The germline gives CDR1 KGHSH, CDR2 LQKENI. The CDR3 here is CASSPTGESSYEQYF. The CDR3 bases are TGTGCCAGCTCACCTACAGGGGAAAGCTCCTACGAGCAGTACTTC.

The chain carries TRBV7-9 and TRBJ1-2; D is ambiguous. The CDR3 loop spans 12 amino acids. Germline lookup yields CDR1 SEHNR and CDR2 FQNEAQ (reference sequence). V shed 4 bases and J shed 3 bases, with 6 bases lying between them. The CDR3 sequence: CASSSTYYGYTF. CDR3 bases: TGTGCCAGCAGCTCCACATACTATGGCTACACCTTC.

This clone was observed at least ten times. The rearrangement links TRBV11-2 to TRBJ2-3; D might be TRBD2 (5 bases). V was clipped by 6 bases and J by 0 bases, with 16 bases between them. The CDR3 covers 16 residues. Germline loops: CDR1 SGHAT, CDR2 FQNNGV. The CDR3 here is CASRLRGLGSTDTQYF. The CDR3 nucleotides read TGTGCCAGCAGGCTTAGAGGGCTAGGAAGCACAGATACGCAGTATTTT.

This clone has a handful of counts. V is TRBV27 and J is TRBJ2-7; 11 nucleotides match TRBD1. After removal of 4 bases from V and 2 bases from J, the junction contained 4 bases not matched to a gene. Germline CDR1 MNHEY, CDR2 SMNVEV (reference sequence). This CDR3 has 15 amino acids. CDR3 in amino acids: CASSSPGQGAYEQYF. The CDR3 bases are TGTGCCAGCAGTTCCCCGGGACAGGGGGCCTACGAGCAGTACTTC.

The chain carries TRBV25-1 and TRBJ2-3; 9 bases match TRBD2. The CDR3 has 16 amino acids. Germline trimming cut 6 bases from V and 6 bases from J; bases unmatched to any gene: 13. Germline assignment: CDR1 MGHDK and CDR2 SYGVNS. The CDR3 region is CASSEGASGNIDTQYF. CDR3 nucleotide sequence: TGTGCCAGCAGCGAAGGGGCTAGCGGGAACATCGATACGCAGTATTTT.

This clone showed up just a few times. V usage is TRBV19 and J usage is TRBJ2-1, with D uncertain. The CDR3 contains 15 residues. Trimming removed 2 bases at V and 0 bases at J, with 8 bases between. Per germline, CDR1 LNHDA and CDR2 SQIVND (reference sequence). CDR3 sequence: CASSIQESSYNEQFF. CDR3 sequence (DNA): TGTGCCAGTAGTATACAGGAAAGCTCCTACAATGAGCAGTTCTTC.

This clone was seen only a few times. The CDR3 DNA reads as TGTGCCAGCAGCCCTCGGGGTGGTGACTATGGCTACACCTTC. This codes for CASSPRGGDYGYTF. The chain has TRBV28 and TRBJ1-2; D unresolved. In germline, CDR1 is MDHEN, CDR2 SYDVKM. The V and J ends lost 6 bases and 3 bases respectively, with 14 bases between them. This CDR3 contains 14 residues.